Each of the 27 T cell receptor beta chains below was sequenced from the same sample in a study of blood T cell repertoires in COVID-19. Clones were sequenced by immunoSEQ multiplex PCR, and TCRdb holds only the in-frame ones, with some missing. The sample lists about 130,000 clones, around nine tenths occurring once. Sample: peripheral blood. The source is a woman between 65 and 79 years old with COVID-19, enrolled during active disease.

J is TRBJ1-5 and V is TRBV7-6; a possible D gene is TRBD1 (5 bases). The germline V gene has CDR1 SGHVS and CDR2 FNYEAQ. This CDR3 comprises 14 residues. Trimming removed 5 bases at V and 7 bases at J, with 15 bases between. In DNA form, the CDR3 reads TGTGCCAGCAGCCCCCGGGGGGTCCAGCAGCCCCAGCATTTT. This encodes CASSPRGVQQPQHF.

The chain recombines TRBV11-2 with TRBJ1-2; D is possibly TRBD1 (5 bases). The CDR3 length is 13 residues. The germline V and J ends were trimmed by 1 base and 6 bases, with 9 bases remaining between them. The germline CDR1 and CDR2 sequences are SGHAT and FQNNGV. Here the CDR3 DNA reads TGTGCCAGCAGCTTAGCGCCAGGGAATGGCTACACCTTC. This codes for CASSLAPGNGYTF. Full variable domain (missing parts from reference TRBV11-2 and TRBJ1-2): EAGVAQSPRYKIIEKRQSVAFWCNPISGHATLYWYQQILGQGPKLLIQFQNNGVVDDSQLPKDRFSAERLKGVDSTLKIQPAKLEDSAVYLCASSLAPGNGYTFGSGTRLTVV.

The chain links TRBV28 to TRBJ1-6; no clear D gene. Germline V gene data show CDR1 as MDHEN and CDR2 as SYDVKM. Trimming took off 6 bases at V and 3 bases at J, with 12 bases between the two ends. CDR3 size: 15 residues. The CDR3 spells CASRADGDYNSPLHF. The CDR3 DNA sequence: TGTGCCAGCAGAGCAGACGGAGACTATAATTCACCCCTCCACTTT.

This clone was seen only once. V and J are TRBV9 and TRBJ1-1; TRBD1 matches at 7 bases. CDR3 length: 18 residues. The V segment lost 1 base and the J segment 5 bases; nucleotides outside the gene matches: 17. The germline V gene encodes CDR1 SGDLS and CDR2 YYNGEE. Written as DNA, the CDR3 is TGTGCCAGCAGCGTATTTCCCGGGGACAGTCTCTGGGGGACTGAAGCTTTCTTT. It encodes CASSVFPGDSLWGTEAFF.

The chain joins TRBV12-5 to TRBJ2-2, with a weak D call TRBD1 (6 bases). The CDR3 sequence is 16 residues long. The V and J ends lost 5 bases and 5 bases respectively, with 18 bases between them. Germline V lookup: CDR1 LGHNT, CDR2 FRNRAP. The CDR3 sequence is CASGPPAAGVTGELFF. The CDR3 coding sequence is TGTGCTAGTGGTCCCCCGGCGGCAGGGGTTACCGGGGAGCTGTTTTTT.

This clone was seen a handful of times. The V call is TRBV7-9, the J call TRBJ1-1; D unresolved. The CDR3 has 14 amino acids. Germline V gives CDR1 SEHNR, CDR2 FQNEAQ (reference sequence). Trimming stripped 6 bases from V and 0 bases from J, with 11 bases between. The CDR3, as DNA: TGTGCCAGCAGGAGGGAGTCAATGAACACTGAAGCTTTCTTT. This codes for CASRRESMNTEAFF.

The chain is built from TRBV18 and TRBJ1-1; TRBD1 matches at 8 bases. V was clipped by 6 bases and J by 1 base; unmatched bases: 13. CDR1 is KGHSH and CDR2 is LQKENI in the germline V gene. This CDR3 spans 17 amino acids. This chain's CDR3 is CASSPRRDRKRNTEAFF. The DNA of the CDR3 is TGTGCCAGCTCCCCTCGCCGGGACAGGAAAAGGAACACTGAAGCTTTCTTT.

This chain links TRBV27 with TRBJ1-6, with D hard to call. This CDR3 has 15 amino acids. The V end was cut by 0 bases, the J end by 6 bases, with 9 bases between. Germline loops: CDR1 MNHEY, CDR2 SMNVEV (reference sequence). CDR3 nucleotide sequence: TGTGCCAGCAGTTTATCGGGAGTGGGTAATTCACCCCTCCACTTT. This translates into CASSLSGVGNSPLHF.

The chain has TRBV5-1 and TRBJ2-5, with a tentative D call TRBD1 (6 bases). The CDR3 is 17 amino acids. Germline loops: CDR1 SGHRS, CDR2 YFSETQ. The germline V and J ends were trimmed by 4 bases and 4 bases, with 23 bases remaining between them. Here the CDR3 reads CASSPGFLTGLGETQYF. The CDR3, as DNA: TGCGCCAGCAGCCCTGGATTTCTAACAGGGTTGGGAGAGACCCAGTACTTC.

The gene calls are TRBV5-1 and TRBJ1-1, with D perhaps TRBD1 (5 bases). V was clipped by 4 bases and J by 1 base, with 8 bases between them. The CDR3 loop spans 13 amino acids. Germline V lookup: CDR1 SGHRS, CDR2 YFSETQ. CDR3 in amino acids: CASSGQGNTEAFF. The CDR3 nucleotides are TGCGCCAGCAGCGGCCAGGGGAACACTGAAGCTTTCTTT.

V gene TRBV11-2 combines with J gene TRBJ1-1, with TRBD1 identical over 7 bases. The CDR3 consists of 16 residues. Germline V CDR1 and CDR2: SGHAT, FQNNGV. V gave up 2 bases and J gave up 3 bases; unmatched junction bases: 9. The CDR3 is CASSLTFTGVYTEAFF. DNA of the CDR3: TGTGCCAGCAGCTTAACGTTTACAGGGGTGTACACTGAAGCTTTCTTT. Variable domain in full (rest from reference TRBV11-2 and TRBJ1-1): EAGVAQSPRYKIIEKRQSVAFWCNPISGHATLYWYQQILGQGPKLLIQFQNNGVVDDSQLPKDRFSAERLKGVDSTLKIQPAKLEDSAVYLCASSLTFTGVYTEAFFGQGTRLTVV.

This clone was recorded only once. V gene TRBV28 combines with J gene TRBJ2-7; 8 bases fit TRBD2. Germline V gene data show CDR1 as MDHEN and CDR2 as SYDVKM. The CDR3 contains 15 residues. The ends lost 10 bases at V and 0 bases at J; junction bases unmatched: 11. The CDR3 spells CANTPGGARSYEQYF. CDR3 coding DNA: TGTGCCAACACCCCGGGGGGGGCACGCTCCTACGAGCAGTACTTC. The full variable domain, completed using reference TRBV28 and TRBJ2-7, is DVKVTQSSRYLVKRTGEKVFLECVQDMDHENMFWYRQDPGLGLRLIYFSYDVKMKEKGDIPEGYSVSREKKERFSLILESASTNQTSMYLCANTPGGARSYEQYFGPGTRLTVT.

J is TRBJ1-1 and V is TRBV19; 9 nucleotides match TRBD1. The germline CDR1 and CDR2 sequences are LNHDA and SQIVND (reference sequence). With 6 bases clipped from V and 4 bases from J, the junction kept 6 bases outside the gene matches. The CDR3 loop spans 14 amino acids. The CDR3, as DNA: TGTGCCAGTAGGGGACAGGGACGGGGCACTGAAGCTTTCTTT. Its protein product is CASRGQGRGTEAFF.

The CDR3 reads CASSPGTARDYEQYF. The CDR3 DNA sequence: TGTGCCAGCAGCCCAGGGACAGCGAGAGACTACGAGCAGTACTTC. V and J are TRBV4-2 and TRBJ2-7, with 7 positions matching TRBD1. After removal of 4 bases from V and 3 bases from J, the junction contained 9 bases not matched to a gene. The germline V gene encodes CDR1 LGHNA and CDR2 YNFKEQ. The length of the CDR3 is 15 residues.

J is TRBJ2-7 and V is TRBV11-2, with 9 bases lining up with TRBD1. This CDR3 comprises 13 residues. With 1 base clipped from V and 9 bases from J, the junction kept 4 bases outside the gene matches. Germline-derived CDR1 and CDR2 are SGHAT and FQNNGV. The CDR3 DNA is TGTGCCAGCAGCTTAGGGACAGGGGAATGGCAGTACTTC. Its translation is CASSLGTGEWQYF.

The V gene is TRBV6-5, the J gene TRBJ2-1; 8 bases line up with TRBD1. Germline V gene data show CDR1 as MNHEY and CDR2 as SVGAGI. V gave up 3 bases and J gave up 7 bases; unmatched junction bases: 5. This CDR3 has 14 residues. CDR3 in DNA: TGTGCCAGCAGTTATCGGACAGGGACGAATGAGCAGTTCTTC. Translated: CASSYRTGTNEQFF.

V is TRBV9 and J is TRBJ2-1, with 10 positions matching TRBD2. CDR1 is SGDLS, CDR2 YYNGEE, per germline. The CDR3 extends over 15 amino acids. J was trimmed by 4 bases and V by 3 bases; bases with no gene match: 4. CDR3 loop: CASSDLAGGYNEQFF. CDR3 in DNA: TGTGCCAGCAGCGACTTAGCGGGGGGTTACAATGAGCAGTTCTTC.

In its sample, this clone was seen a few times. The rearrangement uses TRBV20-1 and TRBJ2-7; D remains unclear. CDR3 length: 11 residues. V was shortened by 5 bases and J by 6 bases, with 11 bases between the two germline ends. Germline CDR1 and CDR2: DFQATT and SNEGSKA (reference sequence). CDR3 protein: CSAYTPSEQYF. The CDR3 coding sequence is TGCAGTGCTTATACCCCGAGCGAGCAGTACTTC.

Comment on this clone: Other nucleotide sequences from this sample produce the same CDR3. The J gene is TRBJ2-7, the V gene TRBV9; tentative D call: TRBD2 (7 bases). CDR1 is SGDLS and CDR2 is YYNGEE in the germline V gene. V was shortened by 0 bases and J by 3 bases, with 13 bases between the two germline ends. The CDR3 contains 15 residues. CDR3 DNA: TGTGCCAGCAGCGTAGGAACGGGGGGCTTCTACGAGCAGTACTTC. Protein sequence: CASSVGTGGFYEQYF.

This clone was observed a handful of times. The chain joins TRBV7-9 to TRBJ2-3; 12 nucleotides match TRBD2. The CDR3 is 15 residues long. V was clipped by 5 bases and J by 4 bases; unmatched bases: 4. CDR1 and CDR2 (germline): SEHNR, FQNEAQ (reference sequence). CDR3 DNA sequence: TGTGCCAGCAGCACGACTAGCGGGGGTTCAGATACGCAGTATTTT. Protein: CASSTTSGGSDTQYF.

This clone was found once. The J gene is TRBJ1-2, the V gene TRBV21-1. TRBV21-1 represents a pseudogene. The CDR3 consists of 12 residues. DNA of the CDR3: TGTGCCAGCAGCAGGCGGGGGGTCGGCTACACCTTC. Protein sequence: CASSRRGVGYTF.

This chain connects TRBV7-2 to TRBJ2-2, with D tentatively TRBD2 (6 bases). Per germline, CDR1 SGHTA and CDR2 FQGNSA. CDR3 length: 14 residues. The germline V and J ends were trimmed by 5 bases and 3 bases, with 10 bases remaining between them. CDR3 amino acids: CASSPRGYTGELFF. The CDR3 DNA reads as TGTGCCAGCAGCCCCCGGGGGTACACCGGGGAGCTGTTTTTT.

This clone was detected once. A junction boundary mismatches the germline segment, possibly from a read error. This chain uses TRBV11-2 with TRBJ2-3; TRBD2 aligns across 9 bases. Germline V gene sequence: CDR1 SGHAT, CDR2 FQNNGV. The CDR3 is 15 amino acids. The CDR3 bases are TGTGCCAGCAGCTTAGCCGGGACTAGCACTGATACGCAGTATTTT. Its translation: CASSLAGTSTDTQYF.

This clone was detected only once. At one of its ends the junction is not consistent with the germline gene, which may arise from a read error. This chain joins TRBV4-1 and TRBJ1-4, with TRBD1 matching 10 bases. The V gene's germline CDR1 is MGHRA and CDR2 YSYEKL. CDR3 length: 16 residues. For the CDR3, the DNA is TGCGCCAGCAGCAATTTAAGACAGGGGGCTAAGGAAAAACTGTTTTTT. Translation: CASSNLRQGAKEKLFF.

This clone was detected once. V gene TRBV5-6 combines with J gene TRBJ1-2; D remains unclear. Germline-derived CDR1 and CDR2 are SGHDT and YYEEEE. This CDR3 has 13 residues. The germline V and J ends were trimmed by 6 bases and 5 bases, with 14 bases remaining between them. Here the CDR3 DNA reads TGTGCCAGCACCCGAGGACTCCCGTATGGCTACACCTTC. This translates into CASTRGLPYGYTF. Together with reference TRBV5-6 and TRBJ1-2, the CDR3 gives the full variable domain: DAGVTQSPTHLIKTRGQQVTLRCSPKSGHDTVSWYQQALGQGPQFIFQYYEEEERQRGNFPDRFSGHQFPNYSSELNVNALLLGDSALYLCASTRGLPYGYTFGSGTRLTVV.

The chain combines TRBV20-1 with TRBJ2-7; TRBD1 is a possible D gene (6 bases). V lost 3 bases to trimming and J lost 3 bases, with 9 bases between them. Germline V gene lookup returns CDR1 DFQATT and CDR2 SNEGSKA (reference sequence). The CDR3 is 12 residues long. The DNA for the CDR3 is TGCAGTGCTAGTCGGGACAACTACGAGCAGTACTTC. Its translation: CSASRDNYEQYF.

This clone was detected only a few times. The rearrangement links TRBV6-4 to TRBJ1-5, with D possibly TRBD1 on 5 matching bases. Trimming took 5 bases from V and 6 from J, leaving 5 bases between them. The CDR3 extends over 11 amino acids. CDR1 and CDR2 from the germline V gene are MRHNA and SNTAGT. The DNA of the CDR3 is TGTGCCAGCAGTAGGGGTCAGCCCCAGCATTTT. Protein: CASSRGQPQHF.